This TCR beta chain was sequenced during a study of blood T cell repertoires in COVID-19. Study context: Italy, Spain and the United States were the sources of the convalescent and acute COVID-19 samples. From T cells, B-cell-depleted T cells, or PBMCs came the material, which was cDNA or gDNA.

Per the original data handling: Amplification of reference gene primers provided the estimated nucleated cell counts. Measured with immunoSEQ multiplex PCR; TCRdb has only the in-frame clones, and not every one. V and J calls and clone size are those listed in that table; D and trimming were worked out from the DNA. The table shows about 140,000 clones, with about 86% occurring only once. This TCR was sampled from a woman aged 55-70 years with acute or convalescent COVID-19. Sequencing was carried out using peripheral blood.

In DNA form, the CDR3 reads TGTGCCAGCAGCTTAAGGCCCGAGGCAGGGGGCGTATACGAGCAGTACTTC. Translated, it gives CASSLRPEAGGVYEQYF. The chain couples TRBV7-6 to TRBJ2-7, with 8 bases matching TRBD1. The CDR3 has 17 residues. The germline V gene has CDR1 SGHVS and CDR2 FNYEAQ. With 2 bases clipped from V and 4 bases from J, the junction kept 13 bases outside the gene matches. Full variable domain (outside the CDR3, taken from reference TRBV7-6 and TRBJ2-7): GAGVSQSPRYKVTKRGQDVALRCDPISGHVSLYWYRQALGQGPEFLTYFNYEAQQDKSGLPNDRFSAERPEGSISTLTIQRTEQRDSAMYRCASSLRPEAGGVYEQYFGPGTRLTVT.